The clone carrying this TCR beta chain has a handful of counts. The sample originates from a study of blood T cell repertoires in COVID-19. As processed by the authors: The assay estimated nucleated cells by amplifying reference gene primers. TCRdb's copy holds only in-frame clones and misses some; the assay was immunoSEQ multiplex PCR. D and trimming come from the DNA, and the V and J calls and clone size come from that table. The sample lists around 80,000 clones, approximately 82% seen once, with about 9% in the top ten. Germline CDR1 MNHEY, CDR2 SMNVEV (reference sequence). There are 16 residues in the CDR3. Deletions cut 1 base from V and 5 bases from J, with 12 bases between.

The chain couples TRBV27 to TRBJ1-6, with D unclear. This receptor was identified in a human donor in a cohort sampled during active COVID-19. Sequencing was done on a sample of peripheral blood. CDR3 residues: CASSLWLAQNNSPLHF. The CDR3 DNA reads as TGTGCCAGCAGTTTATGGTTGGCTCAGAATAATTCACCCCTCCACTTT.